The 29 T cell receptor beta chains in this list originate from one sample, sequenced in a study of T cell responses to AZD1222 COVID-19 vaccine. The repertoire was sequenced with immunoSEQ multiplex PCR; TCRdb's copy has only in-frame clones and lacks some. The sample lists 150,000 to 200,000 clones, 88% seen once, with more than 25% in the top ten. The sequenced sample was peripheral blood, obtained 28 days after the second AZD1222 dose. These receptors were taken from an adult who received the AZD1222 COVID-19 vaccine.

The J gene is TRBJ1-2, the V gene TRBV30, with 7 positions matching TRBD1. Germline CDR1 and CDR2: GTSNPN and SVGIG (reference sequence). The CDR3 consists of 13 residues. After removal of 4 bases from V and 4 bases from J, the junction contained 6 bases not matched to a gene. The CDR3 nucleotides are TGTGCCTGGAAGGGGACAGAGGCCTATGGCTACACCTTC. It yields the protein CAWKGTEAYGYTF.

The chain recombines TRBV21-1 with TRBJ2-5; the D call in the table, TRBD1, was not verified against the DNA. TRBV21-1 is reported as a pseudogene. This CDR3 has 15 residues. The CDR3 spells CASSKAGKGVETQYF. CDR3 DNA sequence: TGTGCCAGCAGCAAAGCGGGGAAAGGGGTGGAGACCCAGTACTTC.

The CDR3, as DNA: TGTGCCACCCTTCGGCTAGGGGACAGGAATAATGAAAAACTGTTTTTT. This codes for CATLRLGDRNNEKLFF. The chain recombines TRBV27 with TRBJ1-4, with 8 bases matching TRBD1. CDR1 is MNHEY and CDR2 is SMNVEV in the germline V gene (reference sequence). The junction had 14 bases not matched to a gene; V was cut back by 10 bases and J by 4 bases. The CDR3 consists of 16 residues.

This chain uses TRBV19 with TRBJ2-1; tentatively, D is TRBD1 (6 bases). The germline gives CDR1 LNHDA, CDR2 SQIVND (reference sequence). Trimming cost V 2 bases and J 5 bases, with 13 bases left between them. The length of the CDR3 is 15 residues. The CDR3 protein is CASSITSWDNNEQFF. CDR3 bases: TGTGCCAGTAGTATAACTTCCTGGGACAACAATGAGCAGTTCTTC.

The chain combines TRBV13 with TRBJ1-2, with 10 bases lining up with TRBD1. Germline-derived CDR1 and CDR2 are PRHDT and FYEKMQ (reference sequence). V shed 0 bases and J 6 bases; nucleotides not matched to a gene: 4. This CDR3 comprises 15 residues. The CDR3 protein is CASSLGLTGGHGYTF. The CDR3 region has the DNA TGTGCCAGCAGCTTAGGGCTGACAGGGGGCCATGGCTACACCTTC.

The CDR3 DNA follows: TGTGCCAGCAGCCCCGGGTCCACCGAGACCCAGTACTTC. It is translated as CASSPGSTETQYF. The chain recombines TRBV7-3 with TRBJ2-5; D remains ambiguous. The CDR3 totals 13 residues. The V gene's germline CDR1 is SGHTA and CDR2 FQGTGA. V was pared by 5 bases and J by 5 bases, with 12 bases between.

This sequence joins TRBV28 and TRBJ1-6, with D maybe TRBD1 (6 bases). The germline gives CDR1 MDHEN, CDR2 SYDVKM. Deletions cut 8 bases from V and 4 bases from J, with 9 bases between. The CDR3 totals 13 residues. The CDR3 protein is CASFGQYNSPLHF. The CDR3 DNA reads as TGTGCCAGCTTCGGACAGTATAATTCACCCCTCCACTTT.

In this sample, this clone turned up a few times. The CDR3 nucleotides read TGCAGCGGGACCATCAGGGGGCTGGAGACCCAGTACTTC. Translation gives CSGTIRGLETQYF. V and J are TRBV29-1 and TRBJ2-5, with TRBD1 matching 8 bases. CDR1 is SQVTM and CDR2 is ANQGSEA in the germline V gene. The CDR3 runs 13 residues. The V and J ends lost 7 bases and 5 bases, in that order; junction bases with no gene match: 9. The full variable domain, with the rest looked up from reference TRBV29-1 and TRBJ2-5, is SAVISQKPSRDICQRGTSLTIQCQVDSQVTMMFWYRQQPGQSLTLIATANQGSEATYESGFVIDKFPISRPNLTFSTLTVSNMSPEDSSIYLCSGTIRGLETQYFGPGTRLLVL.

This chain links TRBV18 with TRBJ2-1, with 8 positions matching TRBD2. CDR3 length equals 16 residues. V shed 6 bases and J 3 bases; nucleotides not matched to a gene: 10. CDR1 KGHSH and CDR2 LQKENI come from the germline V gene. CDR3 amino acids: CASSPYERERYNEQFF. The CDR3 DNA is TGTGCCAGCTCTCCTTACGAGCGGGAGCGCTACAATGAGCAGTTCTTC.

The chain employs TRBV5-1 and TRBJ2-1; TRBD2 aligns across 16 bases. This CDR3 region has 17 residues. V lost 4 bases and J lost 8; bases outside the gene matches: 9. Looked up from germline, CDR1 is SGHRS and CDR2 is YFSETQ. The CDR3 DNA is TGCGCCAGCAGCCTGGGACTAGCGGGAGGGCCAGGGGATGAGCAGTTCTTC. It is translated as CASSLGLAGGPGDEQFF.

The genes are TRBV6-2 or TRBV6-3 and TRBJ2-5; a possible D gene is TRBD1 (5 bases). The germline V gene encodes CDR1 MNHEY and CDR2 SVGEGT. The CDR3 consists of 13 residues. Trimming removed 4 bases at V and 12 bases at J, with 18 bases between. CDR3 nucleotide sequence: TGTGCCAGCAGTTCTCCCCTTAGGGGAAGGGAGTACTTC. Residues: CASSSPLRGREYF.

This clone showed up just once. This chain joins TRBV7-9 and TRBJ2-5; D unclear. The ends were cut back, 5 bases at V and 5 bases at J, with 12 bases in the middle. The CDR3 contains 13 residues. The V gene's germline CDR1 is SEHNR and CDR2 FQNEAQ (reference sequence). In nucleotides, the CDR3 is TGTGCCAGCAGCCTTTTATCCGCTGAGACCCAGTACTTC. This encodes CASSLLSAETQYF.

This chain joins TRBV11-3 and TRBJ2-2, with D perhaps matching TRBD1 (5 bases). The V gene lost 5 bases and the J gene lost 13 bases, with 17 bases spanning the gap. The CDR3 length is 13 residues. Germline V lookup: CDR1 SGHNT, CDR2 YENEEA. CDR3 loop: CASSLDMVSGLFF. CDR3 nucleotides: TGTGCCAGCAGCCTGGACATGGTTAGTGGGCTGTTTTTT.

The chain recombines TRBV7-2 with TRBJ2-3; D possibly corresponds to TRBD2 (6 bases). The ends were cut back, 4 bases at V and 6 bases at J, with 14 bases in the middle. The CDR3 is made up of 14 amino acids. Germline assignment: CDR1 SGHTA and CDR2 FQGNSA. Written as DNA, the CDR3 is TGTGCCAGCAGCTGGGGGACTGGGGCGGATACGCAGTATTTT. This codes for CASSWGTGADTQYF. The entire variable domain, with the rest obtained from reference TRBV7-2 and TRBJ2-3, is as follows: GAGVSQSPSNKVTEKGKDVELRCDPISGHTALYWYRQSLGQGLEFLIYFQGNSAPDKSGLPSDRFSAERTGGSVSTLTIQRTQQEDSAVYLCASSWGTGADTQYFGPGTRLTVL.

The V call is TRBV7-3, the J call TRBJ2-1, with 7 positions matching TRBD1. V gave up 3 bases and J gave up 6 bases; unmatched junction bases: 2. The germline gives CDR1 SGHTA, CDR2 FQGTGA. The CDR3 runs 13 residues. In nucleotides, the CDR3 is TGTGCCAGCAGCTTCGACAGGGCCAATGAGCAGTTCTTC. Its protein product is CASSFDRANEQFF.

The chain couples TRBV20-1 to TRBJ2-3, with D hard to call. Germline-derived CDR1 and CDR2 are DFQATT and SNEGSKA (reference sequence). Trimming left V 5 bases short and J 4 bases short, with 7 bases between. The CDR3 has 11 amino acids. CDR3 region: CSAGSADTQYF. In nucleotides, the CDR3 is TGCAGTGCTGGGTCGGCAGATACGCAGTATTTT.

The V call is TRBV7-2, the J call TRBJ1-5, with TRBD1 as a possible D gene (5 bases). The CDR3 is made up of 16 amino acids. Trimming cost V 1 base and J 7 bases, with 17 bases left between them. Germline lookup yields CDR1 SGHTA and CDR2 FQGNSA. The chain's CDR3 is CASSLVMVSGRQPQHF. DNA of the CDR3: TGTGCCAGCAGCTTAGTAATGGTGTCAGGGAGACAGCCCCAGCATTTT. The full variable domain, its missing parts supplied by reference TRBV7-2 and TRBJ1-5, is GAGVSQSPSNKVTEKGKDVELRCDPISGHTALYWYRQSLGQGLEFLIYFQGNSAPDKSGLPSDRFSAERTGGSVSTLTIQRTQQEDSAVYLCASSLVMVSGRQPQHFGDGTRLSIL.

The chain is built from TRBV5-1 and TRBJ2-7, with 10 bases that match TRBD1. Germline CDR1 reads SGHRS; CDR2 reads YFSETQ. This CDR3 region has 14 residues. With V trimmed by 3 bases and J by 4 bases, 4 bases remained unmatched. CDR3 region: CASSSTGGRYEQYF. Written as DNA, the CDR3 is TGCGCCAGCAGCTCGACAGGGGGCCGATACGAGCAGTACTTC.

The rearrangement links TRBV5-4 to TRBJ1-1; TRBD1 is a possible D gene (5 bases). V gave up 2 bases and J gave up 8 bases, with 10 bases separating them. Germline assignment: CDR1 SGHNT and CDR2 YYREEE (reference sequence). This CDR3 spans 12 amino acids. CDR3 nucleotides: TGTGCCAGCAGCTTCCTCCGGGGCGAAGCTTTCTTT. Translation gives CASSFLRGEAFF.

This clone was found once. The V call is TRBV6-5, the J call TRBJ1-4, with a tentative D call TRBD1 (6 bases). The germline V and J ends were trimmed by 7 bases and 14 bases, with 14 bases remaining between them. Germline CDR1 is MNHEY and CDR2 is SVGAGI. The CDR3 extends over 11 amino acids. The CDR3 sequence is CASMSGEILFF. The DNA of the CDR3 is TGTGCCAGCATGTCAGGGGAGATCCTGTTTTTT.

V is TRBV28 and J is TRBJ1-1; D gene ambiguous. The CDR3 is 13 amino acids. CDR1 and CDR2 (germline): MDHEN, SYDVKM. Trimming shortened V by 3 bases and J by 5 bases, and 10 bases separated the two germline ends. CDR3 protein: CASSFPHETEAFF. The CDR3 DNA reads TGTGCCAGCAGTTTCCCCCACGAAACTGAAGCTTTCTTT. Drawing the rest from reference TRBV28 and TRBJ1-1, the complete variable domain is DVKVTQSSRYLVKRTGEKVFLECVQDMDHENMFWYRQDPGLGLRLIYFSYDVKMKEKGDIPEGYSVSREKKERFSLILESASTNQTSMYLCASSFPHETEAFFGQGTRLTVV.

This sequence joins TRBV14 and TRBJ1-4; D is ambiguous. The V gene lost 1 base and the J gene lost 8 bases, with 5 bases spanning the gap. The CDR3 consists of 12 residues. Germline values: CDR1 SGHDN, CDR2 FVKESK. The DNA of the CDR3 is TGTGCCAGCAGCCAAGGCCGGGAAAAACTGTTTTTT. As protein: CASSQGREKLFF.

The chain links TRBV9 to TRBJ2-5, with 7 bases fitting TRBD2. The CDR3 consists of 14 residues. Germline CDR1 SGDLS, CDR2 YYNGEE. The V segment lost 4 bases and the J segment 4 bases; nucleotides outside the gene matches: 7. The CDR3 region has the DNA TGTGCCAGCAGCAACCTAGCGGAGGGAGAGACCCAGTACTTC. Protein: CASSNLAEGETQYF.

This clone was observed a handful of times. The rearrangement links TRBV6-1 to TRBJ1-5; TRBD1 agrees at 9 bases. Germline CDR1 reads MNHNS; CDR2 reads SASEGT. This CDR3 is built from 15 residues. V lost 2 bases to trimming and J lost 6 bases; unmatched junction nucleotides: 5. For the CDR3, the DNA is TGTGCCAGCAGTGAATGGACAGGGGTTCTTCAGCCCCAGCATTTT. Its protein product is CASSEWTGVLQPQHF.

Of note for this clone: In the same sample, other DNA sequences code for this CDR3. The chain employs TRBV9 and TRBJ2-7; TRBD2 agrees at 12 bases. The CDR3 extends over 15 amino acids. V shed 0 bases, J shed 4 bases, and the junction held 2 bases outside the gene matches. Germline V CDR1 and CDR2: SGDLS, YYNGEE. This CDR3 reads CASSVGTSGTYEQYF. CDR3 nucleotides: TGTGCCAGCAGCGTAGGGACTAGCGGGACTTACGAGCAGTACTTC.

The CDR3 is CASSSAPGQGTISYEQYF. The DNA of the CDR3 is TGCGCCAGCAGCAGCGCACCGGGACAGGGGACTATCTCCTACGAGCAGTACTTC. The chain is built from TRBV5-1 and TRBJ2-7; 10 bases match TRBD1. Trimming at V came to 4 bases and at J to 0 bases, leaving 13 bases not matched to a gene. This CDR3 comprises 18 residues. Germline V gene lookup returns CDR1 SGHRS and CDR2 YFSETQ.

CDR3 coding DNA: TGTGCCACCAGCGGGGGGAAGGGAGAGACCCAGTACTTC. The encoded protein is CATSGGKGETQYF. The chain is built from TRBV15 and TRBJ2-5; D perhaps matches TRBD2 (6 bases). Germline V gene lookup returns CDR1 LNHNV and CDR2 YYDKDF (reference sequence). V lost 5 bases to trimming and J lost 4 bases, with 11 bases between them. The CDR3 has 13 amino acids.

The chain uses TRBV7-9 and TRBJ2-7, with 8 bases that match TRBD1. This CDR3 spans 14 amino acids. Germline CDR1 SEHNR, CDR2 FQNEAQ (reference sequence). The V and J ends lost 5 bases and 2 bases, in that order; junction bases with no gene match: 5. The CDR3 reads CASSPGQGPYEQYF. For the CDR3, the DNA is TGTGCCAGCAGCCCCGGACAGGGACCCTACGAGCAGTACTTC.

This sequence joins TRBV29-1 and TRBJ1-5; D unclear. The CDR3 spans 13 residues. V shed 2 bases and J shed 6 bases, with 11 bases lying between them. Germline loops: CDR1 SQVTM, CDR2 ANQGSEA. This chain's CDR3 is CSVENGEGQPQHF. The DNA of the CDR3 is TGCAGCGTTGAAAACGGGGAGGGTCAGCCCCAGCATTTT.